A single sample gave rise to the 19 T cell receptor beta chains below, sequenced in a study of cytomegalovirus exposure and HLA in healthy donors. Researchers ran the PCR with 60 Vbeta and 13 Jbeta primers. The method was immunoSEQ multiplex PCR; TCRdb's version includes in-frame clones alone and lacks a portion of them. Of about 110,000 clones in the sample, roughly 80% were seen once. The sequencing sample was made of PBMCs. The receptors were gathered from a woman aged 25 to 45 in good health and CMV-seronegative.

The chain joins TRBV5-1 to TRBJ2-3; 8 positions match TRBD2. J lost 6 bases, V lost 4 bases, and 16 bases had no gene match. From germline, CDR1 is SGHRS and CDR2 YFSETQ. The CDR3 has 17 residues. The CDR3 coding sequence is TGCGCCAGCAGCCAAGGGGATCGGCGGGGGGCCGGGGATACGCAGTATTTT. Protein product: CASSQGDRRGAGDTQYF.

The rearrangement joins TRBV2 to TRBJ1-1; D gene unclear. Germline values: CDR1 SNHLY, CDR2 FYNNEI. The CDR3 spans 14 residues. Trimming left V 6 bases short and J 0 bases short, with 11 bases between. The CDR3 DNA reads as TGTGCCAGCAGAAACAGAGTCATGAACACTGAAGCTTTCTTT. The encoded protein is CASRNRVMNTEAFF.

As regards this clone: The germline gene is not matched at one end of the junction; a read error may be the cause. The gene calls are TRBV2 and TRBJ1-1; D gene ambiguous. CDR3 length: 13 residues. Germline CDR1 is SNHLY and CDR2 is FYNNEI. CDR3 residues: CASCDWRRTEAFF. The DNA of the CDR3 is TGTGCCAGCTGTGACTGGAGGCGCACTGAAGCTTTCTTT.

The V call is TRBV9, the J call TRBJ2-1, with a possible D match to TRBD2 (7 bases). From germline, CDR1 is SGDLS and CDR2 YYNGEE. The ends were cut back, 0 bases at V and 5 bases at J, with 12 bases in the middle. The CDR3 sequence is 15 residues long. In nucleotides, the CDR3 is TGTGCCAGCAGCGTAGCCGGGGGGCCTAACAATGAGCAGTTCTTC. Translation: CASSVAGGPNNEQFF.

The table lists this clone with a few counts. The chain has TRBV7-2 and TRBJ2-7; the match to TRBD2 covers 10 bases. The CDR3 is made up of 15 amino acids. J lost 5 bases, V lost 6 bases, and 10 bases had no gene match. CDR1 and CDR2 from the germline V gene are SGHTA and FQGNSA. CDR3 loop: CASSIAGGTMHEQYF. The CDR3 DNA follows: TGTGCCAGCAGTATAGCGGGAGGCACGATGCACGAGCAGTACTTC.

V is TRBV4-1 and J is TRBJ1-1, with TRBD1 identical over 8 bases. V lost 0 bases, J lost 0 bases, and 12 bases stayed unmatched. CDR3 size: 19 residues. The V gene's germline CDR1 is MGHRA and CDR2 YSYEKL. For the CDR3, the DNA is TGCGCCAGCAGCCAAGATCGGCAGGGGGCCAACAACATGAACACTGAAGCTTTCTTT. This encodes CASSQDRQGANNMNTEAFF.

About this clone: At one end, the junction sequence differs from germline, possibly due to a read error. V gene TRBV9 combines with J gene TRBJ2-2, with D perhaps matching TRBD2 (5 bases). There are 15 residues in the CDR3. Per the germline V gene, CDR1 is SGDLS and CDR2 is YYNGEE. CDR3 sequence: CASGVDGVNTGELFF. The DNA of the CDR3 is TGTGCCAGCGGCGTAGACGGGGTCAACACCGGGGAGCTGTTTTTT.

This clone was seen a few times. The V gene is TRBV7-2, the J gene TRBJ1-5; D remains unclear. V lost 0 bases and J lost 3, with 6 bases in between. The CDR3 runs to 14 residues. Germline CDR1 reads SGHTA; CDR2 reads FQGNSA. The CDR3 DNA reads TGTGCCAGCAGCTTAGCGTCGTTCAATCAGCCCCAGCATTTT. Residues: CASSLASFNQPQHF.

The rearrangement links TRBV30 to TRBJ1-5, with TRBD1 matching 7 bases. This CDR3 has 17 residues. Germline V gives CDR1 GTSNPN, CDR2 SVGIG (reference sequence). With V trimmed by 2 bases and J by 4 bases, 14 bases remained unmatched. The CDR3 loop reads CAWSSGRGSLENQPQHF. Written as DNA, the CDR3 is TGTGCCTGGAGTAGTGGCAGGGGGTCTTTGGAAAATCAGCCCCAGCATTTT.

This clone has just one count. The chain links TRBV2 to TRBJ2-7, with 15 bases lining up with TRBD2. The CDR3 runs 15 residues. The V gene's germline CDR1 is SNHLY and CDR2 FYNNEI. V was pared by 6 bases and J by 7 bases, with 7 bases of the junction left unmatched. The CDR3 bases are TGTGCCAGCAGAGGGGGACTAGCGGGAGGTAGGGAGCAGTACTTC. Translating gives CASRGGLAGGREQYF.

V and J are TRBV28 and TRBJ1-5; unclear D gene. This CDR3 is 14 amino acids long. Germline V lookup: CDR1 MDHEN, CDR2 SYDVKM. With 3 bases removed from V and 4 bases from J, the gap between germline ends came to 10 bases. CDR3: CASSLQVTNQPQHF. CDR3 sequence (DNA): TGTGCCAGCAGTTTGCAGGTTACGAATCAGCCCCAGCATTTT.

The chain links TRBV6-1 to TRBJ2-7; 7 nucleotides agree with TRBD1. With V trimmed by 5 bases and J by 3 bases, 10 bases remained unmatched. CDR1 is MNHNS and CDR2 is SASEGT in the germline V gene. The CDR3 runs to 15 residues. The CDR3 DNA follows: TGTGCCAGCAGTCAGACAGGGTTTTTGGGCTACGAGCAGTACTTC. Translation gives CASSQTGFLGYEQYF.

The rearrangement uses TRBV6-5 and TRBJ2-2; D is uncertain. The CDR3 spans 14 residues. Germline values: CDR1 MNHEY, CDR2 SVGAGI. Trimming removed 2 bases from V and 1 base from J, with 5 bases in between. As DNA, the CDR3 is TGTGCCAGCAGTTACCAGCGGAACACCGGGGAGCTGTTTTTT. Amino acids: CASSYQRNTGELFF.

This clone was seen a handful of times. This chain links TRBV29-1 with TRBJ1-2; D is possibly TRBD1 (5 bases). V lost 6 bases, J lost 5 bases, and 13 bases lay in between. This CDR3 is 12 amino acids long. CDR1 and CDR2 (germline): SQVTM, ANQGSEA. DNA for the CDR3: TGCAGCGTGGTGGACAAGATTTATGGCTACACCTTC. This translates into CSVVDKIYGYTF. The full variable domain, with the rest looked up from reference TRBV29-1 and TRBJ1-2, is SAVISQKPSRDICQRGTSLTIQCQVDSQVTMMFWYRQQPGQSLTLIATANQGSEATYESGFVIDKFPISRPNLTFSTLTVSNMSPEDSSIYLCSVVDKIYGYTFGSGTRLTVV.

This clone was detected only once. The chain has TRBV7-2 and TRBJ1-4; tentative D call: TRBD1 (6 bases). CDR1 and CDR2 (germline): SGHTA, FQGNSA. Trimming stripped 2 bases from V and 5 bases from J, with 15 bases between. The CDR3 consists of 16 residues. For the CDR3, the DNA is TGTGCCAGCAGCTTACTCGCGTCGACAGGCAATGAAAAACTGTTTTTT. Its protein is CASSLLASTGNEKLFF. The full variable domain, in which reference TRBV7-2 and TRBJ1-4 provide the parts outside the CDR3, is GAGVSQSPSNKVTEKGKDVELRCDPISGHTALYWYRQSLGQGLEFLIYFQGNSAPDKSGLPSDRFSAERTGGSVSTLTIQRTQQEDSAVYLCASSLLASTGNEKLFFGSGTQLSVL.

The rearrangement links TRBV7-2 to TRBJ2-2; 7 bases agree with TRBD1. In germline, CDR1 is SGHTA, CDR2 FQGNSA. Trimming took 4 bases from V and 0 from J; bases not matched to a gene: 8. The length of the CDR3 is 17 residues. The DNA for the CDR3 is TGTGCCAGCAGCTCCAGATCCGGGACAGCGAACACCGGGGAGCTGTTTTTT. As protein: CASSSRSGTANTGELFF.

In regard to this clone: Germline and junction disagree at one end, which may indicate a read error. The rearrangement joins TRBV5-4 to TRBJ2-7; D not resolved. Germline CDR1 reads SGHNT; CDR2 reads YYREEE (reference sequence). CDR3 length: 12 residues. CDR3 sequence (DNA): TGTGCCAGCAGGTTGGGCAGTTACGAGCAGTACTTC. Protein sequence: CASRLGSYEQYF. The entire variable domain, with the rest obtained from reference TRBV5-4 and TRBJ2-7, is as follows: ETGVTQSPTHLIKTRGQQVTLRCSSQSGHNTVSWYQQALGQGPQFIFQYYREEENGRGNFPPRFSGLQFPNYSSELNVNALELDDSALYLCASRLGSYEQYFGPGTRLTVT.

This clone turned up a few times. The chain links TRBV28 to TRBJ2-1, with 9 nucleotides matching TRBD2. The germline V gene has CDR1 MDHEN and CDR2 SYDVKM. V was pared by 5 bases and J by 3 bases, with 20 bases of the junction left unmatched. The CDR3 extends over 20 amino acids. The CDR3 bases are TGTGCCAGCAGTAAAACCCCGGGACTAGCCACCTCCTCCAACTACAATGAGCAGTTCTTC. Translation: CASSKTPGLATSSNYNEQFF.

This rearrangement joins TRBV4-3 to TRBJ1-1; D is possibly TRBD1 (6 bases). Trimming cost V 0 bases and J 1 base, with 21 bases left between them. This CDR3 contains 19 residues. Looked up from germline, CDR1 is LGHNA and CDR2 is YSLEER. CDR3 sequence (DNA): TGCGCCAGCAGCCAAGAGTGGGTATGGGGGGGCAAGTCGAACACTGAAGCTTTCTTT. It yields the protein CASSQEWVWGGKSNTEAFF.